This TCR beta chain was recorded in a study of blood T cells in healthy people across ages (dated by TCRdb to 2015 to 2017). In the study overall: In model experiments, template switching captured about one uniquely barcoded TCR beta cDNA molecule for every two T cells. Four age groups were formed from the donors: young (average around 15 years), middle-aged (approximately 41), aged (62) and long-lived (about 75). Using the same blood draw, the study looked at two additional independent replicas of 1 million unique cDNA reads for two donors, one aged 18 to 30 and the other aged 80 or older. Age-related changes in TCR beta repertoire diversity were measured in the study by deep sequencing normalized with unique cDNA molecular identifiers. To avoid experimental bias, donors of different ages were spread randomly across the sequencing lanes.

Concerning this clonotype: The antigen it binds to is not known. Base qualities are not recorded, but no much larger clone differs from it by a single base.

Points the paper makes about the study in general: The percentage of naive T cells measured by flow cytometry correlated strongly with observed TCR beta diversity. Estimates of total diversity based on one million sequenced T cells were considered lower bounds and underestimates. Bulk unsorted PBMC profiling prevented conclusive comparison of naive and antigen-experienced compartments. Donor CMV infection status was unknown, potentially confounding age-related changes in expanded clonotypes. As age increased, observed TCR beta diversity per million T cells dropped in a roughly linear way, and a significant reduction was already evident by age around 41. The long-lived group showed more naive CD4+ T cells, fewer expanded clones and increased TCR diversity than the aged group, suggesting age selection.

Receptor libraries were prepared by 5' RACE. The sample was run on an Illumina HiSeq 2500. A second PCR of about 7 to 12 cycles was run with a J-beta primer mix and a sample-barcoded 5' primer. Each TCR beta cDNA molecule received a unique molecular identifier from a template-switch 5' adaptor carrying 12 random nucleotides. Each sample yielded at least 2.5 million CDR3-containing paired-end reads. The Mint cDNA synthesis kit, primed by a TRBC-specific oligonucleotide, was used to synthesize first-strand cDNA from all RNA. All cDNA was treated with uracil-DNA glycosylase and then went through a first 18-cycle PCR with the universal primers M1SS and BC2_uni_R. In the paper's pipeline: For normalization, 1 million high-quality reads were randomly selected from each sample, with every read carrying a distinct molecular identifier. Reads with shared molecular identifiers were discarded instead of being binned into consensus sequences. MiTCR, run with a Q25 quality threshold and the strictest error-elimination algorithm, handled CDR3 identification, clonotype clustering and error correction. A nonparametric unseen species model using Euler transformation provided a lower-bound estimate of total TCR beta diversity. Using fastp at Q25 and MiXCR, TCRdb reprocessed the public reads and kept productive beta chains. Entries are consolidated by CDR3 protein sequence, retaining the most common genes and DNA. The V and J calls follow TCRdb's processing rather than the paper's. The table for this sample lists 500,000 to 700,000 distinct CDR3 sequences; approximately 30% of them were counted only once. Approximately 14% of the sample belongs to the ten largest clones.

The donors were about 40 Caucasian individuals from Russia, aged roughly 6 to 100 years, who were systemically healthy. Each donor gave approximately 9.4 milliliters of peripheral blood, drawn into EDTA-treated Vacutainer tubes. Ficoll-Paque density-gradient centrifugation was used to isolate PBMCs, with at least 6.5 million per sample. Total RNA was extracted from PBMCs with Trizol reagent, with at least 6 micrograms obtained per sample. For every donor, flow cytometry on a PBMC aliquot measured the percentage of naive CD45RAhigh/CD27high T cells. This TCR was sampled from a woman older than 75 in good health. Sequenced sample: blood.

The DNA reads TGTGCCTGGAGTGTACGGTACAGAGACACTGAAGCTTTCTTT. The encoded protein is CAWSVRYRDTEAFF. The chain couples TRBV30 to TRBJ1-1, with the identity of the D gene unclear. The CDR3 runs 14 residues from the cysteine to the phenylalanine. Just the 42-base CDR3 DNA is kept, in frame starting at base 1. V drops 0 bases and J drops 3 bases, leaving 11 bases in between. Via the germline V gene (reference sequence), CDR1 is GTSNPN and CDR2 SVGIG.